This T cell receptor (beta chain) is from a study of Graves' ophthalmopathy and Graves' hyperthyroidism. Study results and limitations: Blood repertoires reportedly contained most expanded thyroid clonotypes above 0.001 frequency. Classification of ophthalmopathy versus stable hyperthyroidism by a 13-signature model yielded around 88% sensitivity and approximately 80% specificity.

Of note for this clonotype: The antigen remains undetermined.

Clinicians made diagnoses from clinical symptoms, serum thyroxine, TRAb, thyroid ultrasound and orbital computed tomography. The length of the CDR3 is 16 residues. V lost 0 bases, J lost 7 bases, and 15 bases lay in between. Looked up from germline, CDR1 is MNHEY and CDR2 is SVGAGI. Amplification of TCR beta CDR3 regions used RNA transcripts. Second-round multiplex PCR followed a first-round RT-PCR using HTBI primers. TCRdb redid the calling of the multiplex PCR reads with MiXCR, one entry per CDR3 protein. This sample has about 620,000 distinct CDR3 sequences, with over 20% found just once. This TCR derives from a woman under 30 with stable Graves' hyperthyroidism. Some clones in this sample may be carry-over from other donors' samples. V and J are TRBV6-5 and TRBJ1-4, with D possibly TRBD1 on 5 matching bases. Source material: peripheral blood. The CDR3 loop reads CASSYSGPGDPEKLFF. In DNA, the CDR3 is TGTGCCAGCAGTTACTCAGGGCCGGGGGATCCTGAAAAACTGTTTTTT.